This TCR beta chain was obtained from a study of T cell responses to AZD1222 COVID-19 vaccine. Background on the study: Analysis merged second doses at about 4 or about 12 weeks. Overall study results and limits: Nearly half of spike-specific TCRs reportedly go after variant regions that carry no mutations. Clonal diversity was possibly underestimated; the donors were predominantly white British and more often female.

The CDR3 consists of 14 residues. Germline V gives CDR1 SGHAT, CDR2 FQNNGV. V lost 5 bases, J lost 10 bases, and 15 bases lay in between. For this clone: What it binds is unknown.

The protocol was immunoSEQ multiplex PCR, while the TCRdb copy is restricted to in-frame clones and leaves out a portion. The data show some 150,000 clones, around 94% seen once. This sequence joins TRBV11-2 and TRBJ1-6, with no clear D. Sequencing used peripheral blood, obtained on day 0 of AZD1222 vaccination. This receptor was taken from an adult in good health. The CDR3 DNA sequence: TGTGCCAGCAGCCAGGTAGCAGGAAAATCACCCCTCCACTTT. Its protein product is CASSQVAGKSPLHF.